The 22 T cell receptor beta chains listed next were all sequenced from one sample in a study of T cell responses to AZD1222 COVID-19 vaccine. The repertoire was sequenced with immunoSEQ multiplex PCR; TCRdb's copy has only in-frame clones and lacks some. The repertoire holds roughly 190,000 clones, with over 90% as singletons. Specimen: peripheral blood, collected on day 0 of AZD1222 vaccination. Receptors originate from an adult in good health.

In this sample, this clone is medium-sized. An end of the junction differs from the germline gene, which may be a read error. This chain joins TRBV10-3 and TRBJ1-6, with unresolved D. The CDR3 is made up of 16 amino acids. Germline CDR1 ENHRY, CDR2 SYGVKD. In nucleotides, the CDR3 is TGTGCCATCAGAGAGTTCCCGAGCTCCTATAATTCACCCCTCCACTTT. Translation: CAIREFPSSYNSPLHF.

The gene calls are TRBV5-1 and TRBJ2-1, with D tentatively TRBD2 (5 bases). V was cut by 9 bases and J by 2 bases, with 9 bases left in between. The CDR3 length is 12 residues. Germline CDR1 reads SGHRS; CDR2 reads YFSETQ. The CDR3 nucleotides read TGCGCCACCCGGGATACCTACAATGAGCAGTTCTTC. Amino acid sequence: CATRDTYNEQFF.

The gene calls are TRBV7-2 and TRBJ1-4; TRBD1 agrees at 9 bases. This CDR3 spans 15 amino acids. Germline trimming cut 4 bases from V and 4 bases from J; bases unmatched to any gene: 4. Per the germline V gene, CDR1 is SGHTA and CDR2 is FQGNSA. The CDR3 is CASSSRTGDNEKLFF. The CDR3 DNA reads as TGTGCCAGCAGCTCCCGGACAGGGGATAATGAAAAACTGTTTTTT. Filled out from reference TRBV7-2 and TRBJ1-4, the complete variable domain reads GAGVSQSPSNKVTEKGKDVELRCDPISGHTALYWYRQSLGQGLEFLIYFQGNSAPDKSGLPSDRFSAERTGGSVSTLTIQRTQQEDSAVYLCASSSRTGDNEKLFFGSGTQLSVL.

This clone was observed once. The genes are TRBV18 and TRBJ2-2, with D possibly matching TRBD1 (6 bases). Trimming pared 4 bases from V and 6 bases from J, leaving 24 bases between. CDR1 is KGHSH, CDR2 LQKENI, per germline. This CDR3 comprises 18 residues. CDR3 nucleotide sequence: TGTGCCAGCTCACGGATTCCCGGGACATTTGAGGAGGCCGGGGAGCTGTTTTTT. Its protein is CASSRIPGTFEEAGELFF.

Notes on this clone: The junction differs from germline at one of its ends, possibly a read error. V is TRBV6-4 and J is TRBJ1-1; 11 bases align to TRBD1. The CDR3 runs 12 residues. Looked up from germline, CDR1 is MRHNA and CDR2 is SNTAGT. CDR3 coding DNA: TGTGCCGGGGACAGGGGGAACGCTGAAGCTTTCTTT. Its protein is CAGDRGNAEAFF.

This chain links TRBV6-5 with TRBJ2-1, with 7 bases matching TRBD2. V dropped 0 bases and J dropped 7; count of bases not matched to a gene: 3. This CDR3 has 14 amino acids. Looked up from germline, CDR1 is MNHEY and CDR2 is SVGAGI. CDR3 nucleotides: TGTGCCAGCAGTTACTCCCGCGGGGGTAATGAGCAGTTCTTC. This translates into CASSYSRGGNEQFF.

This clone was observed a single time. V gene TRBV30 combines with J gene TRBJ2-6; D gene ambiguous. CDR1 is GTSNPN, CDR2 SVGIG, per germline (reference sequence). This CDR3 comprises 14 residues. V shed 4 bases and J shed 1 base, with 8 bases lying between them. Written as DNA, the CDR3 is TGTGCCTGGAAATGGGGTTCTGGGGCCAACGTCCTGACTTTC. It codes for CAWKWGSGANVLTF.

As concerns this clone: The junction departs from germline at one end; a sequencing error may be responsible. The gene calls are TRBV2 and TRBJ1-1; D gene ambiguous. From germline, CDR1 is SNHLY and CDR2 FYNNEI. The CDR3 consists of 12 residues. CDR3 region: CASGEMNTEAFF. The CDR3 region has the DNA TGTGCCAGCGGTGAGATGAACACTGAAGCTTTCTTT.

This rearrangement joins TRBV27 to TRBJ1-6; unclear D gene. There are 14 residues in the CDR3. Germline V gene sequence: CDR1 MNHEY, CDR2 SMNVEV (reference sequence). The ends were cut back, 3 bases at V and 5 bases at J, with 8 bases in the middle. CDR3 amino acids: CASSLKQHNSPLHF. CDR3 bases: TGTGCCAGCAGTTTGAAACAGCATAATTCACCCCTCCACTTT.

The sample holds one count of this clone. V and J are TRBV12-5 and TRBJ2-5, with D possibly matching TRBD2 (6 bases). Germline-derived CDR1 and CDR2 are LGHNT and FRNRAP. This CDR3 contains 15 residues. V shed 7 bases and J shed 5 bases, with 20 bases lying between them. CDR3 sequence (DNA): TGTGCTAGTGTCACTGCGGGGCAGGGATACGAGACCCAGTACTTC. Protein sequence: CASVTAGQGYETQYF.

This clone has only one observation. The chain combines TRBV19 with TRBJ1-1; no definite D call. The germline gives CDR1 LNHDA, CDR2 SQIVND (reference sequence). This CDR3 is 12 amino acids long. V lost 6 bases to trimming and J lost 5 bases, with 10 bases between them. DNA of the CDR3: TGTGCCAGTAGCTACGGGTGGACTGAAGCTTTCTTT. Protein sequence: CASSYGWTEAFF.

V is TRBV6-5 and J is TRBJ1-5; D is possibly TRBD1 (6 bases). The CDR3 contains 15 residues. The ends were cut back, 0 bases at V and 10 bases at J, with 16 bases in the middle. Germline CDR1 and CDR2: MNHEY and SVGAGI. The CDR3 bases are TGTGCCAGCAGTTACTCAGGTTTAGGGGGGTTTCCCCAGCATTTT. The encoded protein is CASSYSGLGGFPQHF.

In its sample, this clone was seen once. The gene calls are TRBV20-1 and TRBJ1-2; D uncertain. The CDR3 runs to 11 residues. V shed 6 bases and J shed 3 bases, with 8 bases lying between them. Germline V gives CDR1 DFQATT, CDR2 SNEGSKA (reference sequence). The CDR3 here is CSAVEYYGYTF. The DNA of the CDR3 is TGCAGTGCCGTCGAGTACTATGGCTACACCTTC.

DNA of the CDR3: TGTGCCAGCAGCGACAGTACTAACTATGGCTACACCTTC. The encoded protein is CASSDSTNYGYTF. The chain links TRBV6-5 to TRBJ1-2, with a tentative D call TRBD1 (5 bases). CDR1 and CDR2 from the germline V gene are MNHEY and SVGAGI. V lost 6 bases and J lost 0, with 8 bases in between. There are 13 residues in the CDR3.

The CDR3 nucleotides are TGTGCCAGCAGCCAAGCCACAGTAAACCAAGAGACCCAGTACTTC. Translating gives CASSQATVNQETQYF. The V gene is TRBV3-1 (or the pseudogene TRBV3-2), the J gene TRBJ2-5; D uncertain. The V gene lost 1 base and the J gene lost 0 bases, with 9 bases spanning the gap. The CDR3 consists of 15 residues. CDR1 is LGHDT and CDR2 is YNNKEL in the germline V gene (reference sequence).

The chain has TRBV10-3 and TRBJ1-2, with a tentative D call TRBD1 (6 bases). The germline V gene encodes CDR1 ENHRY and CDR2 SYGVKD. This CDR3 region has 13 residues. V was shortened by 11 bases and J by 2 bases, with 15 bases between the two germline ends. The CDR3 loop reads CAASIQGNYGYTF. The CDR3 nucleotides read TGTGCCGCGTCAATTCAGGGGAACTATGGCTACACCTTC.

The chain is built from TRBV28 and TRBJ1-1; D might be TRBD1 (6 bases). V was cut by 6 bases and J by 2 bases, with 13 bases left in between. Looked up from germline, CDR1 is MDHEN and CDR2 is SYDVKM. The CDR3 is 14 residues long. CDR3 sequence reads: CASRDSIQNTEAFF. CDR3 nucleotide sequence: TGTGCCAGCAGGGACAGTATCCAAAACACTGAAGCTTTCTTT.

The J gene is TRBJ1-2, the V gene TRBV18; D is possibly TRBD1 (5 bases). Trimming pared 4 bases from V and 4 bases from J, leaving 13 bases between. This CDR3 contains 14 residues. CDR1 and CDR2 (germline): KGHSH, LQKENI. CDR3 DNA: TGTGCCAGCTCACAGTCCCGGGACCTCTATGGCTACACCTTC. Amino acid sequence: CASSQSRDLYGYTF.

The chain has TRBV19 and TRBJ1-1; D is unresolved. CDR3 length: 14 residues. Per the germline V gene, CDR1 is LNHDA and CDR2 is SQIVND (reference sequence). V dropped 3 bases and J dropped 5 bases, with 13 bases sitting between them. The CDR3 DNA reads TGTGCCAGTAGTATGAGGGTCTTGGGGACTGAAGCTTTCTTT. This gives the protein CASSMRVLGTEAFF. Filled out from reference TRBV19 and TRBJ1-1, the complete variable domain reads DGGITQSPKYLFRKEGQNVTLSCEQNLNHDAMYWYRQDPGQGLRLIYYSQIVNDFQKGDIAEGYSVSREKKESFPLTVTSAQKNPTAFYLCASSMRVLGTEAFFGQGTRLTVV.

The J gene is TRBJ2-7, the V gene TRBV9, with unresolved D. V was pared by 0 bases and J by 6 bases, with 13 bases between. The CDR3 contains 14 residues. Germline CDR1 and CDR2: SGDLS and YYNGEE. The CDR3 is CASSVVAHSPEQYF. In nucleotides, the CDR3 is TGTGCCAGCAGCGTAGTTGCTCACTCCCCCGAGCAGTACTTC.

The genes are TRBV5-1 and TRBJ2-7; 9 bases align to TRBD1. The CDR3 has 14 amino acids. The V gene end was trimmed by 4 bases and the J gene end by 6 bases; junction bases not matched to a gene: 8. Germline lookup yields CDR1 SGHRS and CDR2 YFSETQ. CDR3 residues: CASSPWTGESEQYF. The CDR3 DNA reads as TGCGCCAGCAGCCCATGGACAGGGGAGAGCGAGCAGTACTTC.

This clone was seen a single time. The chain is built from TRBV5-1 and TRBJ1-1; D gene ambiguous. Trimming took 1 base from V and 1 from J, leaving 5 bases between them. This CDR3 contains 13 residues. Germline CDR1 and CDR2: SGHRS and YFSETQ. CDR3 DNA: TGCGCCAGCAGCTTGTGGGAGAACACTGAAGCTTTCTTT. As protein: CASSLWENTEAFF.